This T cell receptor beta chain was sequenced during a study of OX40 agonist ivuxolimab in advanced cancers. Study-wide background: Dosing consisted of intravenous ivuxolimab at 0.01 to 10 mg/kg every 2 weeks. Whole-study findings and limits: The CD4+ and CD8+ T cells in the blood had expanded clonally by week 6 at 0.1 to 3.0 mg/kg. Normalized T-cell clonal expansion was also low in a subset of nonresponders.

The germline gives CDR1 SGHNT, CDR2 YYREEE (reference sequence). The CDR3 is made up of 13 amino acids. The germline V and J ends were trimmed by 1 base and 6 bases, with 9 bases remaining between them. Comment on this clone: Its cognate antigen is unknown.

The data were produced by immunoSEQ multiplex PCR, yet TCRdb's version contains in-frame clones alone and is incomplete. The sample gives roughly 38,000 clones, 85% of which show up once; around 2.7% is in the top ten. The receptor comes from an adult with an advanced solid tumor such as melanoma, head and neck, liver or kidney cancer. The gene calls are TRBV5-4 and TRBJ2-3; unclear D gene. This specimen was CD4+ or CD8+ T cells sorted from blood, taken in a trial of the OX40 agonist ivuxolimab. CDR3 residues: CASSLNPRDTQYF. CDR3 DNA sequence: TGTGCCAGCAGCTTGAACCCTCGGGATACGCAGTATTTT.